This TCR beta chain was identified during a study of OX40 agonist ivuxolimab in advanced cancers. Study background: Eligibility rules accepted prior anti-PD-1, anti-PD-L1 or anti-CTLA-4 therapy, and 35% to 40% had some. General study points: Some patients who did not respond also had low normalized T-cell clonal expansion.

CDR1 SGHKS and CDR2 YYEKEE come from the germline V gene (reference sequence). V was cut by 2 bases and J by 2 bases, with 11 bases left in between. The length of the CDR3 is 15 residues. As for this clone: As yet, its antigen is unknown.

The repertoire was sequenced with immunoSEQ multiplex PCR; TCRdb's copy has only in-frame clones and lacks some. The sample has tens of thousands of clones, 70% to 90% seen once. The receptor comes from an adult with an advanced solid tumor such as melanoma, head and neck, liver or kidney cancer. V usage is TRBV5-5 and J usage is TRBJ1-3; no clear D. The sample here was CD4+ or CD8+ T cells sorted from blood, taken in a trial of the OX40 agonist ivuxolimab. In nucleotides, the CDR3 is TGTGCCAGCAGCTTTATACACCGAGCTGGAAACACCATATATTTT. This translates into CASSFIHRAGNTIYF.